A single sample gave rise to the 17 T cell receptor beta chains below, sequenced in a study of blood T cell repertoires in COVID-19. Method: immunoSEQ multiplex PCR; TCRdb's copy keeps in-frame clones and lacks some. The sample lists 220,000 or so clones; around 84% were seen once. Sequenced sample: peripheral blood. These TCRs come from a young man with active or convalescent COVID-19.

This sequence joins TRBV5-6 and TRBJ2-1; 10 bases map to TRBD2. The CDR3 consists of 16 residues. Losses at the gene ends were 4 bases for V and 7 bases for J; bases not matched to a gene: 11. CDR1 is SGHDT, CDR2 YYEEEE, per germline. CDR3 protein: CASSPDRGLARNEQFF. Written as DNA, the CDR3 is TGTGCCAGCAGCCCTGATCGGGGACTAGCGAGGAATGAGCAGTTCTTC.

This clone is a singleton in its sample. This chain connects TRBV4-3 to TRBJ1-1; D unresolved. Deletions cut 0 bases from V and 1 base from J, with 12 bases between. The CDR3 has 16 residues. Germline loops: CDR1 LGHNA, CDR2 YSLEER. Here the CDR3 reads CASSQDTPYRNTEAFF. The CDR3 DNA sequence: TGCGCCAGCAGCCAAGATACACCGTACAGGAACACTGAAGCTTTCTTT.

V gene TRBV19 combines with J gene TRBJ2-7; D is unclear. With 5 bases removed from V and 3 bases from J, the gap between germline ends came to 14 bases. Per the germline V gene, CDR1 is LNHDA and CDR2 is SQIVND (reference sequence). The CDR3 contains 14 residues. CDR3 coding DNA: TGTGCCAGTAGTCTCCACATTGCAATCTACGAGCAGTACTTC. Translated, it gives CASSLHIAIYEQYF.

In this sample, this clone turned up a few times. This chain connects TRBV6-5 to TRBJ1-2; TRBD1 aligns across 7 bases. Germline CDR1 MNHEY, CDR2 SVGAGI. The CDR3 is 14 residues long. V was clipped by 6 bases and J by 4 bases; unmatched bases: 8. CDR3 DNA: TGTGCCAGCAGCCGACAGGGAACGGGCTATGGCTACACCTTC. Protein product: CASSRQGTGYGYTF.

This clone was detected once. The chain carries TRBV23-1 and TRBJ2-3, with TRBD2 matching 11 bases. TRBV23-1 is labeled an ORF, and its function is uncertain. The J segment lost 0 bases and the V segment lost 9 bases, leaving 11 bases of the junction unmatched. The CDR3 loop spans 17 amino acids. CDR3 residues: CARYSGTSGLSTDTQYF. The DNA of the CDR3 is TGCGCCAGGTACTCCGGGACTAGCGGACTTAGCACAGATACGCAGTATTTT.

This chain links TRBV2 with TRBJ1-5, with D perhaps TRBD1 (6 bases). V was shortened by 4 bases and J by 7 bases, with 17 bases between the two germline ends. The length of the CDR3 is 15 residues. Per germline, CDR1 SNHLY and CDR2 FYNNEI. The CDR3 nucleotides are TGTGCCAGCAGTGGGGCAGGCAGGGGTGGCCAGCCCCAGCATTTT. Its protein product is CASSGAGRGGQPQHF.

CDR3 nucleotides: TGTGCCTGGAGGGGGCGGCGGGGGATCACTGGAAACACCATATATTTT. Amino acid sequence: CAWRGRRGITGNTIYF. The chain couples TRBV30 to TRBJ1-3; perhaps TRBD1 as D (5 bases). The CDR3 has 16 amino acids. V dropped 3 bases and J dropped 2 bases, with 17 bases sitting between them. In germline, CDR1 is GTSNPN, CDR2 SVGIG (reference sequence).

This clone has a handful of counts. This chain joins TRBV7-9 and TRBJ2-1, with D maybe TRBD1 (6 bases). V lost 5 bases and J lost 5, with 13 bases in between. The CDR3 sequence is 14 residues long. Germline V gives CDR1 SEHNR, CDR2 FQNEAQ (reference sequence). CDR3 DNA sequence: TGTGCCAGCAGCCCCACCGGGACAAACAATGAGCAGTTCTTC. It codes for CASSPTGTNNEQFF.

The CDR3 is CASSPAANEQFF. Written as DNA, the CDR3 is TGTGCCAGCAGCCCTGCGGCCAATGAGCAGTTCTTC. This chain joins TRBV4-2 and TRBJ2-1; unclear D gene. V lost 4 bases to trimming and J lost 6 bases, with 7 bases between them. Germline CDR1 reads LGHNA; CDR2 reads YNFKEQ. This CDR3 comprises 12 residues.

V and J are TRBV4-2 and TRBJ2-1; 9 bases line up with TRBD2. CDR1 and CDR2 (germline): LGHNA, YNFKEQ. The trim removed 4 bases at V and 5 bases at J, leaving 9 bases unmatched. This CDR3 is 16 amino acids long. CDR3 region: CASSPRGAGGDNEQFF. The CDR3 region has the DNA TGTGCCAGCAGCCCCCGGGGAGCGGGGGGCGACAATGAGCAGTTCTTC.

The chain employs TRBV7-6 and TRBJ2-1; TRBD1 aligns across 7 bases. The junction had 6 bases not matched to a gene; V was cut back by 0 bases and J by 4 bases. The germline V gene has CDR1 SGHVS and CDR2 FNYEAQ. CDR3 length: 16 amino acids. CDR3 amino acids: CASSLAWQGEYNEQFF. The CDR3 DNA follows: TGTGCCAGCAGCTTAGCGTGGCAGGGGGAGTACAATGAGCAGTTCTTC.

The chain couples TRBV4-1 to TRBJ1-5; no reliable D call. The V gene's germline CDR1 is MGHRA and CDR2 YSYEKL. The V end was cut by 5 bases, the J end by 11 bases, with 10 bases between. The CDR3 is 11 amino acids. This chain's CDR3 is CASSGGVTQHF. The DNA for the CDR3 is TGCGCCAGCAGCGGCGGGGTGACCCAGCATTTT.

The J gene is TRBJ2-4, the V gene TRBV18; 9 nucleotides match TRBD2. The V segment lost 3 bases and the J segment 9 bases; nucleotides outside the gene matches: 9. Germline loops: CDR1 KGHSH, CDR2 LQKENI. The CDR3 is 15 residues long. CDR3 sequence (DNA): TGTGCCAGCTCACCCCGGGGTCAGACTAGCGGCATTCAGTACTTC. Its protein is CASSPRGQTSGIQYF.

Notes on this clone: The junction does not match germline at one end; this may be a read error. The rearrangement links TRBV15 to TRBJ2-7; perhaps TRBD2 as D (5 bases). Germline CDR1 reads LNHNV; CDR2 reads YYDKDF (reference sequence). The length of the CDR3 is 15 residues. The CDR3 bases are TGTGCCACCAGCCGAGACCCGACGGTGGACTCCGAGCAGTACTTC. Encoded protein: CATSRDPTVDSEQYF.

The chain employs TRBV5-1 and TRBJ2-2; TRBD2 is a possible D gene (5 bases). With 0 bases removed from V and 5 bases from J, the gap between germline ends came to 5 bases. Germline assignment: CDR1 SGHRS and CDR2 YFSETQ. The CDR3 runs 13 residues. The CDR3 region is CASSLAGTGELFF. CDR3 bases: TGCGCCAGCAGCTTGGCGGGGACCGGGGAGCTGTTTTTT.

The chain recombines TRBV6-5 with TRBJ2-5; 10 bases fit TRBD2. This CDR3 comprises 16 residues. J was trimmed by 5 bases and V by 2 bases; bases with no gene match: 8. Looked up from germline, CDR1 is MNHEY and CDR2 is SVGAGI. CDR3 coding DNA: TGTGCCAGCAGTTACGTTTCTAGCGGGGGCCGGGAGACCCAGTACTTC. It codes for CASSYVSSGGRETQYF.

In its sample, this clone was seen many times. J is TRBJ2-2 and V is TRBV7-9; TRBD1 matches at 9 bases. The length of the CDR3 is 14 residues. Germline lookup yields CDR1 SEHNR and CDR2 FQNEAQ (reference sequence). V dropped 6 bases and J dropped 6; count of bases not matched to a gene: 5. The CDR3 DNA is TGTGCCAGCAGTCGGACAGGGGAGGCCGGGGAGCTGTTTTTT. This codes for CASSRTGEAGELFF.